A single sample gave rise to the 13 T cell receptor beta chains below, sequenced in a study of T cells in Graves' hyperthyroidism and ophthalmopathy. Using RNA transcripts as the source, TCR beta CDR3 regions were amplified. With the HTBI primer set, the TCR CDR3 went through a first round of RT-PCR. TCRdb re-analysed the multiplex PCR reads in MiXCR, keeping a single row per CDR3 protein. The sample lists about 560,000 distinct CDR3 sequences, roughly 17% seen once, with about 18% in the top ten. The sample comprised blood. Source of these receptors: a woman aged 18 to 35 with Graves' hyperthyroidism.

A few counts support this clonotype. The rearrangement links TRBV7-9 to TRBJ1-6; 8 bases are a match to TRBD1. The germline gives CDR1 SEHNR, CDR2 FQNEAQ (reference sequence). The CDR3 is 13 amino acids. J lost 13 bases, V lost 2 bases, and 4 bases had no gene match. CDR3 sequence: CASSLRQGRPLHF. The CDR3 region has the DNA TGTGCCAGCAGCTTAAGACAGGGGAGGCCCCTCCACTTT. The full variable domain, with the rest looked up from reference TRBV7-9 and TRBJ1-6, is DTGVSQNPRHKITKRGQNVTFRCDPISEHNRLYWYRQTLGQGPEFLTYFQNEAQLEKSRLLSDRFSAERPKGSFSTLEIQRTEQGDSAMYLCASSLRQGRPLHFGNGTRLTVT.

Many counts were recorded for this clonotype. This chain uses TRBV7-2 with TRBJ2-7; 11 nucleotides line up with TRBD2. V lost 4 bases to trimming and J lost 0 bases; unmatched junction nucleotides: 2. CDR3 length: 15 amino acids. Germline V gives CDR1 SGHTA, CDR2 FQGNSA. DNA of the CDR3: TGTGCCAGCAGCTCGGGACTAGCGGTCTCCTACGAGCAGTACTTC. Translation gives CASSSGLAVSYEQYF.

Regarding this clonotype: A much larger clonotype is one base distant, so this may be a read error. The chain combines TRBV6-2 or TRBV6-3 with TRBJ2-5; no firm D call. Germline V CDR1 and CDR2: MNHEY, SVGEGT. V was shortened by 6 bases and J by 0 bases, with 2 bases between the two germline ends. The CDR3 runs to 11 residues. CDR3 protein: CASRYQETQYF. DNA of the CDR3: TGTGCCAGCAGGTACCAAGAGACCCAGTACTTC.

This clonotype was seen a handful of times. The chain employs TRBV20-1 and TRBJ2-7; D is unresolved. The CDR3 has 13 amino acids. Germline loops: CDR1 DFQATT, CDR2 SNEGSKA (reference sequence). The ends were cut back, 0 bases at V and 6 bases at J, with 12 bases in the middle. The CDR3 spells CSARERPTSEQYF. The CDR3 region has the DNA TGCAGTGCTAGAGAACGGCCGACCAGCGAGCAGTACTTC.

This clonotype was seen more than once but under ten times. The genes are TRBV19 and TRBJ2-3, with D possibly matching TRBD1 (6 bases). CDR1 and CDR2 from the germline V gene are LNHDA and SQIVND (reference sequence). The CDR3 loop spans 15 amino acids. V lost 3 bases and J lost 1, with 11 bases in between. This CDR3 is CASSMVRGGTDTQYF. The CDR3, as DNA: TGTGCCAGTAGTATGGTCAGGGGCGGCACAGATACGCAGTATTTT. Full variable domain (remainder filled in from reference TRBV19 and TRBJ2-3): DGGITQSPKYLFRKEGQNVTLSCEQNLNHDAMYWYRQDPGQGLRLIYYSQIVNDFQKGDIAEGYSVSREKKESFPLTVTSAQKNPTAFYLCASSMVRGGTDTQYFGPGTRLTVL.

This clonotype has a count of ten or more. The chain recombines TRBV20-1 with TRBJ2-5, with 7 bases lining up with TRBD1. CDR3 length equals 13 residues. Looked up from germline, CDR1 is DFQATT and CDR2 is SNEGSKA (reference sequence). Trimming at V came to 6 bases and at J to 4 bases, leaving 8 bases not matched to a gene. The CDR3, as DNA: TGCAGTGCCATCGGACAGGTCTCAGAGACCCAGTACTTC. Protein: CSAIGQVSETQYF.

The chain recombines TRBV4-2 with TRBJ2-7, with 9 bases aligning to TRBD2. V shed 0 bases, J shed 3 bases, and the junction held 15 bases outside the gene matches. Per germline, CDR1 LGHNA and CDR2 YNFKEQ. This CDR3 is built from 19 residues. CDR3 bases: TGTGCCAGCAGCCAAGAGGGACTAGCTCCTAGAGAAAGGGGCTACGAGCAGTACTTC. This encodes CASSQEGLAPRERGYEQYF.

This chain joins TRBV2 and TRBJ2-2; 10 positions agree with TRBD2. Looked up from germline, CDR1 is SNHLY and CDR2 is FYNNEI. V dropped 4 bases and J dropped 2; count of bases not matched to a gene: 1. The CDR3 extends over 15 amino acids. The CDR3 DNA reads TGTGCCAGCAGTGGGACTAGCGGAAACACCGGGGAGCTGTTTTTT. It codes for CASSGTSGNTGELFF.

V is TRBV20-1 and J is TRBJ2-3, with a weak D call TRBD2 (5 bases). Germline CDR1 reads DFQATT; CDR2 reads SNEGSKA (reference sequence). V lost 6 bases and J 0 bases, leaving 16 bases between the germline ends. This CDR3 has 15 amino acids. CDR3 DNA sequence: TGCAGTGCCGGAGAGGCTAGCCGGAGCACAGATACGCAGTATTTT. It yields the protein CSAGEASRSTDTQYF.

This chain uses TRBV18 with TRBJ1-2; D gene unclear. With 3 bases removed from V and 4 bases from J, the gap between germline ends came to 15 bases. CDR1 and CDR2 (germline): KGHSH, LQKENI. CDR3 length: 15 amino acids. The CDR3, as DNA: TGTGCCAGCTCACCGACATCTACAGCAGGCTATGGCTACACCTTC. It encodes CASSPTSTAGYGYTF.

This clonotype appeared many times. This rearrangement joins TRBV10-1 to TRBJ2-3; unclear D gene. The V gene's germline CDR1 is WNHNN and CDR2 SYGVQD (reference sequence). V dropped 4 bases and J dropped 3 bases, with 8 bases sitting between them. The CDR3 contains 13 residues. CDR3: CASSVATTDTQYF. The CDR3 nucleotides are TGCGCCAGCAGTGTAGCTACAACAGATACGCAGTATTTT.

This clonotype was seen a few times. The chain employs TRBV4-1 and TRBJ1-3; no clear D gene. V lost 1 base, J lost 3 bases, and 10 bases lay in between. Germline CDR1 is MGHRA and CDR2 is YSYEKL. CDR3 length: 15 amino acids. Here the CDR3 reads CASSQGAGSGNTIYF. In DNA form, the CDR3 reads TGCGCCAGCAGCCAAGGGGCGGGTAGTGGAAACACCATATATTTT.

The chain recombines TRBV20-1 with TRBJ1-5; D remains ambiguous. Germline V lookup: CDR1 DFQATT, CDR2 SNEGSKA (reference sequence). The CDR3 consists of 13 residues. The V gene lost 6 bases and the J gene lost 3 bases, with 12 bases spanning the gap. The CDR3: CSAPGLINQPQHF. The CDR3 region has the DNA TGCAGTGCACCTGGACTGATCAATCAGCCCCAGCATTTT.